The 15 T cell receptor beta chains below all came from one sample that was sequenced in a study of T cell responses to AZD1222 COVID-19 vaccine. Libraries were prepared by immunoSEQ multiplex PCR; TCRdb keeps only in-frame clonotypes and omits some of them. The sample shows about 120,000 clones, about 91% of them seen only once. Source: peripheral blood, taken on day 0 of AZD1222 vaccination. Receptor source: an adult in good health.

DNA for the CDR3: TGTGCCAGCAGCGTGCAAACCCCCGGGACAGGGGGGAATGGCTACACCTTC. It yields the protein CASSVQTPGTGGNGYTF. The V gene is TRBV9, the J gene TRBJ1-2, with TRBD1 matching over 11 bases. Germline CDR1 SGDLS, CDR2 YYNGEE. The V and J ends lost 2 bases and 6 bases, in that order; junction bases with no gene match: 12. The CDR3 contains 17 residues.

This clone has only a few counts. This chain joins TRBV19 and TRBJ1-5; 8 bases are shared with TRBD1. The junction had 8 bases not matched to a gene; V was cut back by 5 bases and J by 2 bases. The CDR3 contains 16 residues. Germline V gene data show CDR1 as LNHDA and CDR2 as SQIVND (reference sequence). The CDR3: CASSARQGNGNQPQHF. In DNA, the CDR3 is TGTGCCAGTAGTGCAAGACAGGGGAACGGCAATCAGCCCCAGCATTTT. Full variable domain (rest looked up from reference TRBV19 and TRBJ1-5): DGGITQSPKYLFRKEGQNVTLSCEQNLNHDAMYWYRQDPGQGLRLIYYSQIVNDFQKGDIAEGYSVSREKKESFPLTVTSAQKNPTAFYLCASSARQGNGNQPQHFGDGTRLSIL.

This clone appeared once. The rearrangement links TRBV9 to TRBJ1-1, with TRBD1 matching 12 bases. The V and J ends lost 4 bases and 4 bases, in that order; junction bases with no gene match: 11. The CDR3 extends over 17 amino acids. Germline loops: CDR1 SGDLS, CDR2 YYNGEE. The CDR3 sequence is CASSQVPGQGAATEAFF. As DNA, the CDR3 is TGTGCCAGCAGCCAGGTCCCGGGACAGGGGGCGGCCACTGAAGCTTTCTTT.

The CDR3, as DNA: TGTGCCAGCAGCCCCCGGACAGGGAGCTCCTACGAGCAGTACTTC. Protein: CASSPRTGSSYEQYF. The chain joins TRBV5-4 to TRBJ2-7, with 8 bases that match TRBD1. Trimming removed 4 bases from V and 0 bases from J; junction bases left unmatched: 6. Germline V gene lookup returns CDR1 SGHNT and CDR2 YYREEE (reference sequence). This CDR3 has 15 amino acids.

The chain combines TRBV27 with TRBJ1-2, with 8 bases identical to TRBD1. The CDR3 runs to 14 residues. J lost 0 bases, V lost 6 bases, and 3 bases had no gene match. The germline V gene has CDR1 MNHEY and CDR2 SMNVEV (reference sequence). CDR3 amino acids: CASRGTGPNYGYTF. As DNA, the CDR3 is TGTGCCAGCAGAGGGACAGGTCCTAACTATGGCTACACCTTC.

In its sample, this clone was seen a few times. The chain combines TRBV18 with TRBJ2-1; D possibly corresponds to TRBD2 (6 bases). The CDR3 has 16 amino acids. Trimming removed 3 bases from V and 2 bases from J, with 14 bases in between. Germline V gene sequence: CDR1 KGHSH, CDR2 LQKENI. In nucleotides, the CDR3 is TGTGCCAGCTCACCGATACCTCTAGCGACCTACAATGAGCAGTTCTTC. Encoded protein: CASSPIPLATYNEQFF.

The V and J genes are TRBV18 and TRBJ2-7; 9 nucleotides align to TRBD1. Trimming removed 3 bases from V and 6 bases from J; junction bases left unmatched: 12. Germline V gene lookup returns CDR1 KGHSH and CDR2 LQKENI. The CDR3 sequence is 16 residues long. As DNA, the CDR3 is TGTGCCAGCTCACCGGCGGACAGGGGCATAAGAGGCGAGCAGTACTTC. Translation gives CASSPADRGIRGEQYF.

The CDR3: CASKRREDEQYF. The CDR3 DNA sequence: TGTGCCAGCAAACGTCGGGAAGACGAGCAGTACTTC. The J gene is TRBJ2-7, the V gene TRBV6-5; D is perhaps TRBD2 (5 bases). Trimming took 7 bases from V and 5 from J, leaving 12 bases between them. CDR1 MNHEY and CDR2 SVGAGI come from the germline V gene. The CDR3 has 12 residues.

The chain uses TRBV3-1 (or the pseudogene TRBV3-2) and TRBJ2-1; possibly TRBD2 for D (5 bases). This CDR3 comprises 16 residues. Trimming left V 1 base short and J 1 base short, with 11 bases between. Germline V gives CDR1 LGHDT, CDR2 YNNKEL (reference sequence). CDR3 loop: CASSQGGAVSYNEQFF. In DNA form, the CDR3 reads TGTGCCAGCAGCCAAGGAGGAGCGGTATCCTACAATGAGCAGTTCTTC.

The chain carries TRBV5-6 and TRBJ1-4; no definite D call. Germline CDR1 SGHDT, CDR2 YYEEEE. CDR3 size: 15 residues. V was clipped by 4 bases and J by 5 bases, with 15 bases between them. CDR3 coding DNA: TGTGCCAGCAGCCCCCGGGGAGGATGGAATGAAAAACTGTTTTTT. It encodes CASSPRGGWNEKLFF.

The J gene is TRBJ2-6, the V gene TRBV18; D is possibly TRBD1 (7 bases). V was cut by 5 bases and J by 3 bases, with 20 bases left in between. Germline V gives CDR1 KGHSH, CDR2 LQKENI. The CDR3 is 18 amino acids. CDR3 DNA: TGTGCCAGCTCAGCAGGGGGGCCAGGTCAGGTTGGGGCCAACGTCCTGACTTTC. Protein product: CASSAGGPGQVGANVLTF.

This rearrangement joins TRBV27 to TRBJ2-3; D is uncertain. Trimming took 4 bases from V and 3 from J, leaving 20 bases between them. This CDR3 region has 17 residues. Germline values: CDR1 MNHEY, CDR2 SMNVEV (reference sequence). The CDR3 DNA sequence: TGTGCCAGCAGTTCACCGTCCCTCGGTTTGAGTACAGATACGCAGTATTTT. This encodes CASSSPSLGLSTDTQYF.

V is TRBV20-1 and J is TRBJ1-1; D unclear. The CDR3 has 10 residues. CDR1 DFQATT and CDR2 SNEGSKA come from the germline V gene (reference sequence). V was clipped by 6 bases and J by 7 bases, with 9 bases between them. The CDR3 nucleotides read TGCAGTGCCAGGTGGGTTGAAGCTTTCTTT. It is translated as CSARWVEAFF.

The chain recombines TRBV7-2 with TRBJ1-6, with TRBD1 matching 7 bases. From germline, CDR1 is SGHTA and CDR2 FQGNSA. CDR3 length equals 15 residues. V dropped 1 base and J dropped 11; count of bases not matched to a gene: 8. CDR3 DNA sequence: TGTGCCAGCAGCTTAGGGGACAGATCGTTAGCACCCCTCCACTTT. Encoded protein: CASSLGDRSLAPLHF.

V usage is TRBV9 and J usage is TRBJ1-6; 9 bases are shared with TRBD1. V shed 4 bases, J shed 7 bases, and the junction held 6 bases outside the gene matches. Per the germline V gene, CDR1 is SGDLS and CDR2 is YYNGEE. This CDR3 region has 15 residues. This CDR3 reads CASSPLQGANSPLHF. DNA for the CDR3: TGTGCCAGCAGCCCACTACAGGGGGCCAATTCACCCCTCCACTTT.